This passage covers 24 T cell receptor beta chains from one sample sequenced in a study of cytomegalovirus exposure and HLA in healthy donors. The study ran its PCR with 60 Vbeta and 13 Jbeta primers. Produced via immunoSEQ multiplex PCR; TCRdb's table is partial and in-frame only. The sample records roughly 150,000 clones, roughly 80% being singletons. Sequenced: PBMCs. The receptor set was obtained from a man younger than 30 in good health and CMV-seropositive.

This clone was picked up a small number of times. V and J are TRBV6-1 and TRBJ2-1; weak D call: TRBD2 (6 bases). Germline V CDR1 and CDR2: MNHNS, SASEGT. V was cut by 8 bases and J by 15 bases, with 11 bases left in between. This CDR3 contains 9 residues. CDR3 in DNA: TGTGCCAGCGGGACTCCCCCGTTCTTC. As protein: CASGTPPFF.

Only one count was recorded for this clone. The chain combines TRBV7-2 with TRBJ2-7; D possibly corresponds to TRBD2 (6 bases). V gave up 5 bases and J gave up 7 bases, with 18 bases separating them. Germline-derived CDR1 and CDR2 are SGHTA and FQGNSA. The CDR3 runs to 14 residues. The CDR3 bases are TGTGCCAGCAGCCGCCGGGACTCCATCGGAGAGCAGTACTTC. Residues: CASSRRDSIGEQYF.

The chain is built from TRBV5-4 and TRBJ2-6; D may be TRBD2 (6 bases). CDR3 size: 14 residues. Germline loops: CDR1 SGHNT, CDR2 YYREEE (reference sequence). V lost 3 bases, J lost 2 bases, and 6 bases lay in between. The CDR3 sequence: CASSWEAGANVLTF. CDR3 sequence (DNA): TGTGCCAGCAGCTGGGAGGCTGGGGCCAACGTCCTGACTTTC.

The chain uses TRBV23-1 and TRBJ2-2, with D possibly matching TRBD1 (6 bases). TRBV23-1 is an open reading frame, and its role is uncertain. The V gene lost 0 bases and the J gene lost 4 bases, with 9 bases spanning the gap. The CDR3 consists of 15 residues. CDR3 sequence: CASSQSEGGTGELFF. Written as DNA, the CDR3 is TGCGCCAGCAGTCAATCGGAAGGGGGCACCGGGGAGCTGTTTTTT.

The chain carries TRBV5-4 and TRBJ2-5; D unclear. Trimming removed 6 bases at V and 0 bases at J, with 3 bases between. Germline CDR1 is SGHNT and CDR2 is YYREEE (reference sequence). The CDR3 loop spans 11 amino acids. CDR3 protein: CASTYQETQYF. The CDR3 bases are TGTGCCAGCACCTACCAAGAGACCCAGTACTTC.

Concerning this clone: This sample includes further DNA sequences coding for the same CDR3. The CDR3 nucleotides are TGTGCCTGGAGTCCCGGCTGGTGGACGGGAGGGCCCCAAAACTCCTACGAGCAGTACTTC. It encodes CAWSPGWWTGGPQNSYEQYF. The chain is built from TRBV30 and TRBJ2-7, with 8 bases aligning to TRBD2. V gave up 2 bases and J gave up 0 bases; unmatched junction bases: 21. The CDR3 runs 20 residues. Germline CDR1 and CDR2: GTSNPN and SVGIG (reference sequence).

The chain uses TRBV4-1 and TRBJ1-1, with TRBD1 matching over 9 bases. Germline-derived CDR1 and CDR2 are MGHRA and YSYEKL. V shed 6 bases and J 2 bases; nucleotides not matched to a gene: 4. This CDR3 spans 14 amino acids. In nucleotides, the CDR3 is TGCGCCAGCAGAGGGACAGGGAAAAACACTGAAGCTTTCTTT. It specifies CASRGTGKNTEAFF.

A few counts support this clone. Here the CDR3 reads CASSPEGSKGDPTQYF. The CDR3 coding sequence is TGTGCCAGCAGCCCAGAGGGTAGTAAGGGCGACCCTACGCAGTATTTT. V gene TRBV7-9 combines with J gene TRBJ2-3; possibly TRBD2 for D (5 bases). CDR1 and CDR2 from the germline V gene are SEHNR and FQNEAQ (reference sequence). The V end was cut by 5 bases, the J end by 8 bases, with 23 bases between. The CDR3 consists of 16 residues.

The rearrangement links TRBV29-1 to TRBJ2-5; no clear D. The V and J ends lost 4 bases and 10 bases respectively, with 22 bases between them. The CDR3 is 14 amino acids. Germline loops: CDR1 SQVTM, CDR2 ANQGSEA. In DNA form, the CDR3 reads TGCAGCGTTGTCTTCCCCCTGTCCTCTATCTTCCAGTACTTC. This encodes CSVVFPLSSIFQYF.

This chain joins TRBV6-6 and TRBJ2-7, with TRBD1 matching 10 bases. CDR1 and CDR2 from the germline V gene are MNHNY and SVGAGI (reference sequence). This CDR3 region has 15 residues. V trimming: 6 bases; J trimming: 6 bases; junction bases outside the gene matches: 11. CDR3 residues: CASRTRQGAVGEQYF. CDR3 coding DNA: TGTGCCAGCAGGACCCGACAGGGGGCGGTTGGCGAGCAGTACTTC.

The CDR3 loop is CASSLLAGGKETQYF. The CDR3 DNA is TGTGCCAGCAGTTTATTAGCGGGAGGAAAAGAGACCCAGTACTTC. V usage is TRBV28 and J usage is TRBJ2-5; TRBD2 agrees at 10 bases. The ends lost 1 base at V and 3 bases at J; junction bases unmatched: 2. CDR1 MDHEN and CDR2 SYDVKM come from the germline V gene. The CDR3 spans 15 residues.

This clone was counted between two and nine times. The V and J genes are TRBV11-1 and TRBJ2-7; weak D call: TRBD2 (5 bases). Between the trimmed V and J ends, which lost 7 bases and 5 bases, there was a span of 15 bases. This CDR3 region has 13 residues. The germline gives CDR1 SGHAT, CDR2 FQDESV (reference sequence). CDR3 nucleotide sequence: TGTGCCAGCATCCGTTCCGGGATGGACGAGCAGTACTTC. Protein sequence: CASIRSGMDEQYF.

The chain is built from TRBV6-6 and TRBJ2-3; TRBD1 aligns across 7 bases. This CDR3 region has 16 residues. Germline CDR1 reads MNHNY; CDR2 reads SVGAGI (reference sequence). V dropped 6 bases and J dropped 4; count of bases not matched to a gene: 13. The CDR3 DNA follows: TGTGCCAGCAGCATACAGGGGTTCTTAGGTTCAGATACGCAGTATTTT. Translation: CASSIQGFLGSDTQYF.

The chain couples TRBV7-8 to TRBJ2-1, with 10 nucleotides matching TRBD2. The length of the CDR3 is 16 residues. V trimming: 5 bases; J trimming: 6 bases; junction bases outside the gene matches: 10. Per germline, CDR1 SGHVS and CDR2 FQNEAQ. The CDR3: CASSRPSGRSSNEQFF. The CDR3 DNA reads TGTGCCAGCAGCCGCCCTAGCGGGAGATCATCCAATGAGCAGTTCTTC.

The V and J genes are TRBV28 and TRBJ1-3; possibly TRBD1 for D (6 bases). Germline CDR1 is MDHEN and CDR2 is SYDVKM. V gave up 2 bases and J gave up 2 bases, with 10 bases separating them. The CDR3 totals 15 residues. The CDR3 spells CASSLGTLTGNTIYF. CDR3 DNA: TGTGCCAGCAGTTTAGGGACACTCACTGGAAACACCATATATTTT.

There are a few counts of this clone. This sequence joins TRBV30 and TRBJ2-1; 8 nucleotides agree with TRBD2. The junction had 7 bases not matched to a gene; V was cut back by 3 bases and J by 3 bases. The CDR3 is 15 residues long. The germline CDR1 and CDR2 sequences are GTSNPN and SVGIG (reference sequence). The CDR3 DNA follows: TGTGCCTGGAGCGCCTCCAGCGGGAGCTACAATGAGCAGTTCTTC. It specifies CAWSASSGSYNEQFF. Combining the CDR3 with reference TRBV30 and TRBJ2-1 gives the whole variable domain SQTIHQWPATLVQPVGSPLSLECTVEGTSNPNLYWYRQAAGRGLQLLFYSVGIGQISSEVPQNLSASRPQDRQFILSSKKLLLSDSGFYLCAWSASSGSYNEQFFGPGTRLTVL.

This rearrangement joins TRBV7-3 to TRBJ1-1, with 7 bases lining up with TRBD1. The CDR3 is 14 amino acids. V gave up 1 base and J gave up 5 bases; unmatched junction bases: 4. Germline values: CDR1 SGHTA, CDR2 FQGTGA. The CDR3 loop is CASSLKGGGTEAFF. The CDR3 nucleotides are TGTGCCAGCAGCTTAAAAGGGGGCGGAACTGAAGCTTTCTTT.

This chain links TRBV5-4 with TRBJ2-3; D perhaps matches TRBD2 (7 bases). Trimming stripped 4 bases from V and 8 bases from J, with 17 bases between. Per the germline V gene, CDR1 is SGHNT and CDR2 is YYREEE (reference sequence). The CDR3 is 14 residues long. The CDR3 nucleotides are TGTGCCAGCAGCCCTGGGGGGGCGAGCGGTACGCAGTATTTT. Translated, it gives CASSPGGASGTQYF.

This rearrangement joins TRBV4-2 to TRBJ2-1, with 8 bases matching TRBD2. There are 16 residues in the CDR3. V lost 4 bases and J lost 8; bases outside the gene matches: 13. The germline gives CDR1 LGHNA, CDR2 YNFKEQ. Written as DNA, the CDR3 is TGTGCCAGCAGCCCGCGAGACAGCGGGAGTAGGGATGAGCAGTTCTTC. Translating gives CASSPRDSGSRDEQFF.

The V call is TRBV7-2, the J call TRBJ2-6; 7 nucleotides line up with TRBD1. J lost 0 bases, V lost 6 bases, and 8 bases had no gene match. The CDR3 spans 17 residues. Germline assignment: CDR1 SGHTA and CDR2 FQGNSA. CDR3 bases: TGTGCCAGCAGACCCAGGGACAGAATCTCTGGGGCCAACGTCCTGACTTTC. Amino acid sequence: CASRPRDRISGANVLTF.

This clone was seen just once. CDR3 region: CASSQDHTSGRGTGELFF. The DNA for the CDR3 is TGTGCCAGCAGCCAAGATCACACTAGCGGGAGGGGCACCGGGGAGCTGTTTTTT. The gene calls are TRBV4-2 and TRBJ2-2; 13 bases map to TRBD2. Per germline, CDR1 LGHNA and CDR2 YNFKEQ. The ends lost 0 bases at V and 4 bases at J; junction bases unmatched: 5. The length of the CDR3 is 18 residues.

This sequence joins TRBV28 and TRBJ2-5; 9 nucleotides line up with TRBD2. V shed 3 bases, J shed 4 bases, and the junction held 6 bases outside the gene matches. This CDR3 comprises 15 residues. Germline V lookup: CDR1 MDHEN, CDR2 SYDVKM. The CDR3 here is CASSFSGSGSETQYF. In DNA form, the CDR3 reads TGTGCCAGCAGTTTTAGCGGGAGTGGGTCAGAGACCCAGTACTTC.

CDR3 coding DNA: TGTGCCAGCAGCTCGACAGGGGAGGGAGAGACCCAGTACTTC. Amino acid sequence: CASSSTGEGETQYF. This rearrangement joins TRBV7-6 to TRBJ2-5; D possibly corresponds to TRBD1 (8 bases). The germline V gene encodes CDR1 SGHVS and CDR2 FNYEAQ. This CDR3 has 14 amino acids. The V gene lost 4 bases and the J gene lost 4 bases, with 13 bases spanning the gap.

The chain is built from TRBV13 and TRBJ2-3; 13 bases map to TRBD2. Trimming took 0 bases from V and 5 from J; bases not matched to a gene: 5. Germline V gene lookup returns CDR1 PRHDT and CDR2 FYEKMQ (reference sequence). This CDR3 has 17 amino acids. CDR3 loop: CASSLGGLAGVGDTQYF. The CDR3 region has the DNA TGTGCCAGCAGCTTAGGTGGACTAGCGGGAGTTGGAGATACGCAGTATTTT.